The clone carrying this T cell receptor (beta chain) was recorded once. Germline values: CDR1 SNHLY, CDR2 FYNNEI. Trimming shortened V by 4 bases and J by 2 bases, and 14 bases separated the two germline ends. The CDR3 sequence is 16 residues long. The data are from a study of resident and recirculating memory T cells in vitiligo. TCRdb keeps only in-frame clones here, not all; method: immunoSEQ multiplex PCR. This table holds tens of thousands of clones, about 91% found once. The clonotype comes from a male donor with vitiligo. This chain joins TRBV2 and TRBJ2-2; no definite D call. Sequencing was carried out using blood. CDR3 bases: TGTGCCAGCAGTGTTATACCCCAAACAAACACCGGGGAGCTGTTTTTT. It yields the protein CASSVIPQTNTGELFF.